This is a list of T cell receptor beta chains from one sample in a study of lymphopenia after photon versus proton radiotherapy. Clones were sequenced by immunoSEQ multiplex PCR, and TCRdb holds only the in-frame ones, with some missing. Among roughly 36,000 clones listed, 90% were seen once. Sequencing used peripheral blood, obtained from a patient treated with photon-based radiotherapy. Receptor source: a woman between 50 and 59 years old with pancreatic cancer. The CDR3 runs from the conserved cysteine through the conserved F or W.

>TRBV2|TRBJ1-1
CASTYSVRAEAFF
>TRBV18|TRBJ2-4
CASSRAGAGNIQYF
>TRBV19|TRBJ1-2
CASHSLSRTANYGYTF
>TRBV5-6|TRBJ1-5
CASNWGGGTNQPQHF
>TRBV5-1|TRBJ2-1
CASSLTGTSGVHSYNEQFF
>TRBV10-1|TRBJ1-2
CASSLDRDYGYTF
>TRBV9|TRBJ2-1
CASSGDLGSYNEQFF
>TRBV2|TRBJ2-2
CASRAGRDTGELFF
>TRBV29-1|TRBJ1-1
CSSSRGNTEAFF
>TRBV4-3|TRBJ2-7
CASSQDRSGGVFPYEQYF
>TRBV29-1|TRBJ2-7
CSGLSGSSTSYEQYF
>TRBV7-2|TRBJ2-2
CASSRELAGPTGELFF
>TRBV30|TRBJ1-5
CAWGRDGQPQHF
>TRBV27|TRBJ2-5
CASSLSSGRLKTQYF
>TRBV30|TRBJ1-1
CAWSTDSNTEAFF
>TRBV11-2|TRBJ2-3
CASSWGTDTQYF
>TRBV5-1|TRBJ2-3
CASSRAAGDTDTQYF
>TRBV7-6|TRBJ2-2
CASSLTRTRRGTGELFF
>TRBV6-6|TRBJ1-4
CASSTYYRGSDEKLFF
>TRBV5-1|TRBJ1-1
CASSLGRAAEAFF
>TRBV28|TRBJ1-1
CASRDRGTEAFF
>TRBV7-3|TRBJ2-3
CASSLVVGDTDTQYF
>TRBV19|TRBJ2-7
CASSIGGGRPNEQYF
>TRBV13|TRBJ2-7
CASSLAGLAPYEQYF
>TRBV28|TRBJ1-1
CASRPSLGTENTEAFF
>TRBV19|TRBJ2-1
CASSEGLAGGRYNRGQFF
>TRBV21-1|TRBJ1-3
CASSKALGRNSGNTIYF
>TRBV18|TRBJ2-2
CASSPAVGRSTGELFF
>TRBV5-4|TRBJ1-5
CASSPGPRTDGNQPQHF
>TRBV27|TRBJ1-5
CASSLEGVSNQPQHF
>TRBV7-8|TRBJ2-3
CASSPRLGGTDTQYF
>TRBV5-1|TRBJ1-6
CASSLERTGNSPLHF